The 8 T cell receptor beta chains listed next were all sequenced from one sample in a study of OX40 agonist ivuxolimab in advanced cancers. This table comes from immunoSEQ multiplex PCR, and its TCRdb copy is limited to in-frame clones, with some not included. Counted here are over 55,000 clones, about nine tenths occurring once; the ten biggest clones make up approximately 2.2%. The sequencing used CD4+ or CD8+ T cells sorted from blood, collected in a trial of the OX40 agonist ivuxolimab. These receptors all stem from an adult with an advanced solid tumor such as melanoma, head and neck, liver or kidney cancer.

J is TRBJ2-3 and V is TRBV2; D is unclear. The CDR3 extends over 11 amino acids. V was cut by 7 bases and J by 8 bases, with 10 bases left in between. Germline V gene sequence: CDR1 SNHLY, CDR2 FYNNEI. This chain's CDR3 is CASTVERTQYF. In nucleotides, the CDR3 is TGTGCCAGCACCGTTGAGCGTACGCAGTATTTT.

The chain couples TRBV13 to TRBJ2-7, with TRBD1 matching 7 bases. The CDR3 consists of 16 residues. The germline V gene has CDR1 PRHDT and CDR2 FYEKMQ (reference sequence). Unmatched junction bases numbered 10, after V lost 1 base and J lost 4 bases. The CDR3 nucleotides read TGTGCCAGCAGCTTAGCCCTCCGACAGGGTGGATACGAGCAGTACTTC. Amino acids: CASSLALRQGGYEQYF.

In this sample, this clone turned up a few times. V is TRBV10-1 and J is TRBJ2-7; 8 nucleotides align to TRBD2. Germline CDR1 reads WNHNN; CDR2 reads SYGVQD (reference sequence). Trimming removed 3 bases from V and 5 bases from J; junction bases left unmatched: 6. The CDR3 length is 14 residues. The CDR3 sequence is CASSDGGGRNEQYF. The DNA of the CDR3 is TGCGCCAGCAGTGACGGGGGGGGGCGCAACGAGCAGTACTTC.

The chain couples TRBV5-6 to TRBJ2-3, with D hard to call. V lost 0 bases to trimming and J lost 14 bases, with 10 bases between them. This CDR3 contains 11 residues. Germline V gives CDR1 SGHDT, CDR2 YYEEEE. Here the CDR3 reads CASSLEGRGYF. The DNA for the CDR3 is TGTGCCAGCAGCTTGGAAGGCCGCGGGTATTTT.

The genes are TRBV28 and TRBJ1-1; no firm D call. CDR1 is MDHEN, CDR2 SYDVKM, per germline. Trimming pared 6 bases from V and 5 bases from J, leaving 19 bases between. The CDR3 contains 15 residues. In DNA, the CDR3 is TGTGCCAGCAGCCTCCCGGGTAACGCGGGGACTGAAGCTTTCTTT. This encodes CASSLPGNAGTEAFF.

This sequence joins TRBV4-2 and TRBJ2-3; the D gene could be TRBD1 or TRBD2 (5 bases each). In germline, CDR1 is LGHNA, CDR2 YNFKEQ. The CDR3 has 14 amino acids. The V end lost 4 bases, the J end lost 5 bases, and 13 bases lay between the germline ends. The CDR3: CASSREGFRDTQYF. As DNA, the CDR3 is TGTGCCAGCAGCCGAGAGGGGTTTCGAGATACGCAGTATTTT.

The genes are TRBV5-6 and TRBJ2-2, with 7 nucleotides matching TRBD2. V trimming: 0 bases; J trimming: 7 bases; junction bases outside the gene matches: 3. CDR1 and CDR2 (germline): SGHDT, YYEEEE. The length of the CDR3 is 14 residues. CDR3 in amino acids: CASSLGSGNGELFF. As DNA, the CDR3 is TGTGCCAGCAGCTTGGGGAGCGGGAACGGGGAGCTGTTTTTT.

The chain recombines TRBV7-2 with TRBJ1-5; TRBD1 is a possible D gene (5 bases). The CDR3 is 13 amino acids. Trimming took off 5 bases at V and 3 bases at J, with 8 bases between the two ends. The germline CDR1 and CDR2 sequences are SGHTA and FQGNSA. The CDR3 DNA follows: TGTGCCAGCAGCCGGGACCTCAATCAGCCCCAGCATTTT. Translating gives CASSRDLNQPQHF.